Here is one T cell receptor beta chain with its context. This sample was taken from a study of CD8+ T cells in alopecia areata. The overall study: Treatment with tofacitinib (6 to 18 months) was followed by 6 months off drug.

RNA extraction and reverse transcription yielded cDNA as sequencing template. Sequenced by immunoSEQ multiplex PCR; TCRdb stores in-frame clones only, minus some. The sample lists about 150,000 clones; approximately 45% were seen once. V was pared by 6 bases and J by 5 bases, with 16 bases between. From germline, CDR1 is MNHEY and CDR2 SVGAGI. The CDR3 totals 14 residues. The sequenced sample was CD4+ T cells sorted from blood. This chain joins TRBV6-5 and TRBJ1-2; D ambiguous. This receptor was obtained from a human donor with alopecia areata. Here the CDR3 reads CASRRPADIYGYTF. DNA of the CDR3: TGTGCCAGCAGACGACCCGCAGATATTTATGGCTACACCTTC.